This record covers a single T cell receptor beta chain. What it recognizes is unknown. Read sequence stops 3 residues before the CDR3 end, and the germline J gene provides the missing end. The V gene's germline CDR1 is MDHEN and CDR2 SYDVKM. Deletions cut 5 bases from V and 4 bases from J, with 16 bases between. The length of the CDR3 is 15 residues. The data stem from a study of T cell clonality in common variable immunodeficiency. Study results and caveats: Fewer deletions and N-nucleotide insertions were reportedly seen in common variable immunodeficiency TCR beta sequences.

CVID and control samples used equivalent genomic DNA input. Repertoires were generated with immunoSEQ multiplex PCR, while TCRdb's copy carries only in-frame clones and drops some. This repertoire includes over 15,000 clones. The CVID group had roughly 15 females and 25 to 30 males, mean age 40. Caucasian heritage predominated among both patients and controls. Replacement immunoglobulin had been given to every CVID subject for at least one year. Sequenced material: peripheral blood mononuclear cells. This receptor was identified in a human donor with common variable immunodeficiency. This chain joins TRBV28 and TRBJ2-3; perhaps TRBD1 as D (6 bases). CDR3 sequence: CASSPPAGAADTQYF. The CDR3 bases that were read are TGTGCCAGCAGTCCCCCCGCAGGGGCCGCAGATACG.